A selection of T cell receptor beta chains follows, all from one sample in a study of blood T cell repertoires in COVID-19. Using immunoSEQ multiplex PCR, the repertoire was profiled, and TCRdb retains in-frame clones only, with some absent. The table has roughly 200,000 clones, roughly 85% seen once. Sequenced input: peripheral blood. The source is a woman aged 55-69 years with acute or convalescent COVID-19. Both conserved end residues are part of each CDR3. D genes are given only for firm matches. Rows may omit the clone size; those that give it use once, few, many or a size class.

-	-	TRBV14	TRBJ2-5	CASSQMGLGGETQYF	TGTGCCAGCAGCCAAATGGGACTCGGCGGAGAGACCCAGTACTTC
once	TRBD2	TRBV5-8	TRBJ2-7	CASRGGTSYEQYF	TGTGCCAGTCGGGGGGGGACTAGCTACGAGCAGTACTTC
-	TRBD1	TRBV4-2	TRBJ1-5	CASSQDRGLADQPQHF	TGTGCCAGCAGCCAGGACAGGGGGTTAGCGGATCAGCCCCAGCATTTT
-	-	TRBV9	TRBJ2-1	CASSVDEGGGWNEQFF	TGTGCCAGCAGCGTAGATGAGGGAGGGGGTTGGAATGAGCAGTTCTTC
-	-	TRBV19	TRBJ2-2	CASSNRDSSTGELFF	TGTGCCAGTAGTAACCGAGATAGTTCGACCGGGGAGCTGTTTTTT
-	-	TRBV5-1	TRBJ1-6	CASSGGGERSPLHF	TGCGCCAGCAGCGGCGGAGGGGAGAGATCACCCCTCCACTTT
-	-	TRBV28	TRBJ1-1	CASSLDFGLNTEAFF	TGTGCCAGCAGTTTAGACTTCGGTCTGAACACTGAAGCTTTCTTT
-	TRBD1	TRBV24-1	TRBJ1-2	CATSDGQAANYGYTF	TGTGCCACCAGTGATGGACAGGCTGCTAACTATGGCTACACCTTC
-	TRBD1	TRBV28	TRBJ1-2	CASRGQGANGYTF	TGTGCCAGCAGAGGGCAGGGGGCGAATGGCTACACCTTC
-	-	TRBV7-9	TRBJ2-2	CASSLGAVGPGELFF	TGTGCCAGCAGCTTAGGGGCCGTTGGCCCCGGGGAGCTGTTTTTT
-	TRBD1	TRBV27	TRBJ1-5	CASSSGTGRYSNQPQHF	TGTGCCAGCAGTTCCGGGACAGGCCGCTATAGCAATCAGCCCCAGCATTTT
-	TRBD1	TRBV7-9	TRBJ1-2	CASSYKGALNYGYTF	TGTGCCAGCAGCTATAAGGGGGCCCTAAACTATGGCTACACCTTC
-	-	TRBV7-8	TRBJ1-4	CASSLVDQGNEKLFF	TGTGCCAGCAGCTTAGTAGATCAGGGTAATGAAAAACTGTTTTTT
many	TRBD2	TRBV2	TRBJ2-2	CASSGLAGTGELFF	TGTGCCAGCAGTGGACTAGCGGGCACCGGGGAGCTGTTTTTT
-	TRBD1	TRBV19	TRBJ1-2	CASSSGMTGLYGYTF	TGTGCCAGTAGTAGCGGGATGACAGGGCTCTATGGCTACACCTTC
-	-	TRBV7-3	TRBJ1-6	CASSLAGGYNSPLHF	TGTGCCAGCAGCTTGGCCGGGGGGTATAATTCACCCCTCCACTTT
-	TRBD2	TRBV6-5	TRBJ2-1	CASSYLTSGSNEQFF	TGTGCCAGCAGTTACTTGACTAGCGGGAGCAATGAGCAGTTCTTC
-	-	TRBV9	TRBJ1-2	CASTDVGSSYTF	TGTGCCAGCACAGACGTCGGTAGCAGCTACACCTTC
-	-	TRBV12-5	TRBJ1-6	CASGLSSNSPLHF	TGTGCTAGTGGTTTATCGAGTAATTCACCCCTCCACTTT
-	TRBD1	TRBV5-1	TRBJ1-1	CASSLEGAGTEAFF	TGCGCCAGCAGCTTGGAGGGGGCCGGCACTGAAGCTTTCTTT
-	-	TRBV7-9	TRBJ1-1	CASSLAQVMNTEAFF	TGTGCCAGCAGCTTAGCACAGGTGATGAACACTGAAGCTTTCTTT
-	TRBD1	TRBV28	TRBJ1-1	CASSFRDRGQTEAFF	TGTGCCAGCAGTTTCCGGGACAGGGGTCAAACTGAAGCTTTCTTT
-	-	TRBV10-3	TRBJ1-1	CAISVTEGTEAFF	TGTGCCATCAGTGTTACCGAGGGAACTGAAGCTTTCTTT
-	-	TRBV10-3	TRBJ2-2	CAISGGGGMNTGELFF	TGTGCCATCAGTGGGGGTGGAGGGATGAACACCGGGGAGCTGTTTTTT
once	-	TRBV19	TRBJ2-3	CASSIRGQTTDTQYF	TGTGCCAGTAGTATTAGAGGGCAGACCACAGATACGCAGTATTTT
once	-	TRBV7-9	TRBJ2-1	CASSLVGALYNEQFF	TGTGCCAGCAGCTTAGTAGGAGCTCTATACAATGAGCAGTTCTTC
-	TRBD2	TRBV4-2	TRBJ2-3	CASSQGGGEADTQYF	TGTGCCAGCAGCCAAGGTGGGGGGGAGGCAGATACGCAGTATTTT
-	TRBD1	TRBV2	TRBJ2-2	CASSGDREVGELFF	TGTGCCAGCAGTGGGGACAGGGAGGTCGGGGAGCTGTTTTTT
-	TRBD2	TRBV11-1	TRBJ2-1	CASSLGSGNYNEQFF	TGTGCCAGCAGCTTAGGAAGCGGGAACTACAATGAGCAGTTCTTC
once	TRBD2	TRBV7-7	TRBJ2-2	CASSPRTSGVNTGELFF	TGTGCTAGCAGCCCGCGGACTAGCGGGGTGAACACCGGGGAGCTGTTTTTT
-	-	TRBV6-5	TRBJ1-4	CASSYTTGSNEKLFF	TGTGCCAGCAGTTACACGACAGGTTCAAATGAAAAACTGTTTTTT
-	TRBD2	TRBV30	TRBJ2-1	CAWNPGLAGNEQFF	TGTGCCTGGAACCCGGGACTAGCGGGAAATGAGCAGTTCTTC
once	-	TRBV6-5	TRBJ2-1	CASSLPSSAEQFF	TGTGCCAGCAGCCTACCCTCTAGCGCTGAGCAGTTCTTC
-	-	TRBV6-5	TRBJ2-3	CASSTDRADTQYF	TGTGCCAGCAGTACAGACCGCGCAGATACGCAGTATTTT
-	-	TRBV7-9	TRBJ1-1	CASTQTPPDEAFF	TGTGCCAGCACCCAGACTCCTCCGGATGAAGCTTTCTTT
-	TRBD1	TRBV6-5	TRBJ1-1	CASSPLTGEVEAFF	TGTGCCAGCAGTCCATTGACAGGGGAAGTTGAAGCTTTCTTT
-	TRBD1	TRBV13	TRBJ1-2	CASSLGRGQNGYTF	TGTGCCAGCAGCTTAGGCAGGGGGCAAAATGGCTACACCTTC
-	TRBD1	TRBV5-1	TRBJ1-3	CASSAGGSSGNTIYF	TGCGCCAGCAGCGCAGGGGGTAGCTCTGGAAACACCATATATTTT
-	TRBD1	TRBV27	TRBJ2-5	CASSSSDRGYQETQYF	TGTGCCAGCAGTTCCTCCGACAGGGGGTACCAAGAGACCCAGTACTTC
-	-	TRBV6-4	TRBJ1-1	CASLGSTEAFF	TGTGCCAGCCTGGGGAGCACTGAAGCTTTCTTT
-	TRBD1	TRBV20-1	TRBJ1-3	CSASTQGAGNTIYF	TGCAGTGCTAGTACGCAGGGGGCTGGAAACACCATATATTTT
-	-	TRBV21-1	TRBJ1-5	CASSKVRRGRLSQHF	TGTGCCAGCAGCAAAGTGAGGAGGGGCCGCCTGTCCCAGCATTTT
-	-	TRBV3-1/TRBV3-2	TRBJ1-1	CASSQGWNTEAFF	TGTGCCAGCAGCCAGGGCTGGAACACTGAAGCTTTCTTT
-	TRBD2	TRBV3-1/TRBV3-2	TRBJ2-5	CASSQEISLAGVETQYF	TGTGCCAGCAGCCAAGAAATCTCTTTAGCGGGAGTTGAGACCCAGTACTTC
-	-	TRBV28	TRBJ2-2	CASRQVINTGELFF	TGTGCCAGTAGACAGGTGATCAACACCGGGGAGCTGTTTTTT
once	TRBD2	TRBV6-2/TRBV6-3	TRBJ2-1	CASSTKREGRGNNEQFF	TGTGCCAGCAGTACCAAGCGGGAGGGCCGAGGGAACAATGAGCAGTTCTTC
-	-	TRBV7-9	TRBJ1-1	CASSPGGGDEAFF	TGTGCCAGCAGCCCTGGGGGAGGGGACGAAGCTTTCTTT
-	TRBD1	TRBV7-8	TRBJ2-7	CASSSTGFREQYF	TGTGCCAGCAGCTCGACAGGGTTTCGCGAGCAGTACTTC
-	-	TRBV2	TRBJ1-5	CASSVRGGGNQPQHF	TGTGCCAGCAGTGTTCGCGGGGGCGGCAATCAGCCCCAGCATTTT
-	TRBD1	TRBV29-1	TRBJ2-1	CSVELARGLYNEQFF	TGCAGCGTTGAATTGGCCAGGGGGCTCTACAATGAGCAGTTCTTC
-	TRBD2	TRBV3-1/TRBV3-2	TRBJ2-1	CASSQMLAAYNEQFF	TGTGCCAGCAGCCAAATGCTAGCGGCCTACAATGAGCAGTTCTTC